The 31 T cell receptor beta chains listed next were all sequenced from one sample in a study of T-cell memory formation after mild COVID-19. TCRdb redid the calling of the 5' RACE reads with MiXCR, one entry per CDR3 protein. The sample yields some 440,000 distinct CDR3 sequences, approximately 25% seen once. The material sequenced was PBMCs or a T cell subset sorted from them (not recorded which). The receptor set was obtained from an adult woman who had mild COVID-19 (a few samples of this study predate the infection). Cell type and time point are not known.

This clonotype appeared a few times. The chain has TRBV4-1 and TRBJ1-2; no clear D. Trimming took off 1 base at V and 7 bases at J, with 4 bases between the two ends. This CDR3 region has 11 residues. Germline V lookup: CDR1 MGHRA, CDR2 YSYEKL. In DNA, the CDR3 is TGCGCCAGCAGCCAAGGTTTTGGCTACACCTTC. Translation gives CASSQGFGYTF.

V is TRBV12-3 or TRBV12-4 and J is TRBJ1-3; maybe TRBD1 (6 bases). The ends were cut back, 5 bases at V and 7 bases at J, with 15 bases in the middle. CDR3 size: 14 residues. The CDR3 DNA sequence: TGTGCCAGCAGTCTCCAGGGGCTTGGGAACACCATATATTTT. Protein product: CASSLQGLGNTIYF.

The chain is built from TRBV27 and TRBJ1-1; D not certain. The germline V gene encodes CDR1 MNHEY and CDR2 SMNVEV (reference sequence). The CDR3 is 16 residues long. V dropped 0 bases and J dropped 2 bases, with 13 bases sitting between them. For the CDR3, the DNA is TGTGCCAGCAGTTTATCTCTCCGGTTTTCAAACACTGAAGCTTTCTTT. It encodes CASSLSLRFSNTEAFF.

V usage is TRBV6-5 and J usage is TRBJ2-5; D not certain. The CDR3 loop spans 13 amino acids. Trimming left V 2 bases short and J 1 base short, with 5 bases between. Looked up from germline, CDR1 is MNHEY and CDR2 is SVGAGI. DNA for the CDR3: TGTGCCAGCAGTTACGGGGTCCAAGAGACCCAGTACTTC. Translation gives CASSYGVQETQYF.

The chain has TRBV2 and TRBJ1-5, with D uncertain. CDR3 length equals 15 residues. V was cut by 4 bases and J by 0 bases, with 10 bases left in between. Germline CDR1 is SNHLY and CDR2 is FYNNEI. The CDR3, as DNA: TGTGCCAGCAGTGGGACGTTGAATAGCAATCAGCCCCAGCATTTT. It specifies CASSGTLNSNQPQHF.

V usage is TRBV5-5 and J usage is TRBJ2-7, with unresolved D. This CDR3 comprises 16 residues. Germline V gene data show CDR1 as SGHKS and CDR2 as YYEKEE (reference sequence). The V end lost 0 bases, the J end lost 0 bases, and 13 bases lay between the germline ends. The chain's CDR3 is CASSLVADGNSYEQYF. CDR3 coding DNA: TGTGCCAGCAGCTTGGTCGCGGACGGCAACTCCTACGAGCAGTACTTC. Full variable domain (missing parts from reference TRBV5-5 and TRBJ2-7): DAGVTQSPTHLIKTRGQQVTLRCSPISGHKSVSWYQQVLGQGPQFIFQYYEKEERGRGNFPDRFSARQFPNYSSELNVNALLLGDSALYLCASSLVADGNSYEQYFGPGTRLTVT.

The rearrangement uses TRBV4-1 and TRBJ2-5, with D tentatively TRBD2 (7 bases). Between the trimmed V and J ends, which lost 4 bases and 4 bases, there was a span of 19 bases. The length of the CDR3 is 16 residues. In germline, CDR1 is MGHRA, CDR2 YSYEKL. The CDR3 loop is CASSLTPGGEGETQYF. CDR3 bases: TGCGCCAGCAGCCTAACCCCGGGGGGCGAGGGAGAGACCCAGTACTTC.

The table lists this clonotype with a few counts. V usage is TRBV7-9 and J usage is TRBJ2-3; TRBD2 is a possible D gene (6 bases). Trimming shortened V by 4 bases and J by 0 bases, and 20 bases separated the two germline ends. The CDR3 loop spans 18 amino acids. From germline, CDR1 is SEHNR and CDR2 FQNEAQ (reference sequence). The CDR3 here is CASSSPREGTSSTDTQYF. In DNA form, the CDR3 reads TGTGCCAGCAGCTCCCCCCGGGAAGGGACTTCTAGCACAGATACGCAGTATTTT.

This CDR3 reads CASSQEGLAGVNEQFF. The CDR3 DNA reads as TGTGCCAGCAGCCAGGAGGGACTAGCGGGAGTTAATGAGCAGTTCTTC. The rearrangement links TRBV4-2 to TRBJ2-1; 14 bases are a match to TRBD2. Germline CDR1 and CDR2: LGHNA and YNFKEQ. Losses at the gene ends were 3 bases for V and 7 bases for J; bases not matched to a gene: 5. The CDR3 consists of 16 residues.

V usage is TRBV7-9 and J usage is TRBJ1-6, with D uncertain. Germline CDR1 is SEHNR and CDR2 is FQNEAQ (reference sequence). V lost 5 bases and J 13 bases, leaving 24 bases between the germline ends. The CDR3 covers 16 residues. The DNA for the CDR3 is TGTGCCAGCAGCGAAGGTCCTCCCAGCTTCATAAGTCCCCTCCACTTT. Encoded protein: CASSEGPPSFISPLHF.

This chain connects TRBV6-5 to TRBJ2-2; a possible D gene is TRBD1 (5 bases). The germline CDR1 and CDR2 sequences are MNHEY and SVGAGI. V shed 3 bases and J shed 7 bases, with 9 bases lying between them. This CDR3 spans 13 amino acids. CDR3 sequence: CASSYSGFGELFF. In nucleotides, the CDR3 is TGTGCCAGCAGTTATTCAGGGTTCGGGGAGCTGTTTTTT.

This clonotype turned up a few times. The chain combines TRBV7-2 with TRBJ2-3; 9 bases fit TRBD2. This CDR3 contains 19 residues. The junction had 16 bases not matched to a gene; V was cut back by 5 bases and J by 1 base. Germline CDR1 and CDR2: SGHTA and FQGNSA. CDR3: CASSPGTSWGVDGTDTQYF. CDR3 nucleotide sequence: TGTGCCAGCAGCCCAGGGACTAGCTGGGGGGTAGACGGCACAGATACGCAGTATTTT.

The DNA for the CDR3 is TGTGCCAGCAGCTACAGGGGGCGGACTGAAGCTTTCTTT. Amino acid sequence: CASSYRGRTEAFF. The chain couples TRBV7-9 to TRBJ1-1; 9 positions match TRBD1. The CDR3 has 13 residues. Unmatched junction bases numbered 2, after V lost 4 bases and J lost 5 bases. Per the germline V gene, CDR1 is SEHNR and CDR2 is FQNEAQ (reference sequence).

This clonotype has more than one count but fewer than ten. This chain joins TRBV9 and TRBJ2-5, with 13 bases identical to TRBD2. The CDR3 has 17 amino acids. V dropped 3 bases and J dropped 1; count of bases not matched to a gene: 6. Germline-derived CDR1 and CDR2 are SGDLS and YYNGEE. CDR3 residues: CASSARLAGGIQETQYF. The DNA for the CDR3 is TGTGCCAGCAGCGCCCGACTAGCGGGGGGCATCCAAGAGACCCAGTACTTC.

This clonotype was recorded a few times. The V gene is TRBV7-9, the J gene TRBJ2-7; no clear D gene. V was trimmed by 0 bases and J by 5 bases, leaving 5 bases between them. Germline V gene sequence: CDR1 SEHNR, CDR2 FQNEAQ (reference sequence). CDR3 length equals 12 residues. The CDR3 coding sequence is TGTGCCAGCAGCTTAGCAGCCCACGAGCAGTACTTC. Protein sequence: CASSLAAHEQYF. The whole variable domain, remainder taken from reference TRBV7-9 and TRBJ2-7, is DTGVSQNPRHKITKRGQNVTFRCDPISEHNRLYWYRQTLGQGPEFLTYFQNEAQLEKSRLLSDRFSAERPKGSFSTLEIQRTEQGDSAMYLCASSLAAHEQYFGPGTRLTVT.

This clonotype occurred a few times. This chain links TRBV5-1 with TRBJ2-7; TRBD1 agrees at 8 bases. The CDR3 length is 14 residues. CDR1 and CDR2 (germline): SGHRS, YFSETQ. With V trimmed by 0 bases and J by 7 bases, 6 bases remained unmatched. The CDR3 DNA reads TGCGCCAGCAGCTTGGGGACAGGGCCGCGAGAGCAGTACTTC. Translation: CASSLGTGPREQYF.

This chain connects TRBV12-3 or TRBV12-4 to TRBJ2-3; 7 bases line up with TRBD1. The CDR3 consists of 16 residues. V was clipped by 4 bases and J by 6 bases; unmatched bases: 13. This CDR3 reads CASSSRQGPPRDTQYF. The CDR3 DNA is TGTGCCAGCAGTTCCCGACAGGGCCCTCCCCGTGATACGCAGTATTTT.

The table lists this clonotype with a few counts. This chain joins TRBV29-1 and TRBJ2-7; possible D gene TRBD1, 5 bases. Between the trimmed V and J ends, which lost 4 bases and 2 bases, there was a span of 12 bases. The CDR3 loop spans 13 amino acids. Germline V gene sequence: CDR1 SQVTM, CDR2 ANQGSEA. This CDR3 reads CSVVLGPTYEQYF. As DNA, the CDR3 is TGCAGCGTTGTTTTGGGGCCCACCTACGAGCAGTACTTC.

The chain recombines TRBV11-3 with TRBJ2-1; tentative D call: TRBD2 (5 bases). V gave up 4 bases and J gave up 4 bases, with 11 bases separating them. This CDR3 is built from 14 residues. Germline V gene sequence: CDR1 SGHNT, CDR2 YENEEA. Here the CDR3 reads CASSSEGGYNEQFF. The CDR3 DNA follows: TGTGCCAGCAGCTCCGAGGGCGGTTACAATGAGCAGTTCTTC.

The chain carries TRBV29-1 and TRBJ2-1; the match to TRBD2 covers 11 bases. CDR1 SQVTM and CDR2 ANQGSEA come from the germline V gene. The CDR3 contains 16 residues. V trimming: 2 bases; J trimming: 9 bases; junction bases outside the gene matches: 12. The CDR3 reads CSVEPWASGRRFEQFF. CDR3 DNA sequence: TGCAGCGTTGAACCCTGGGCTAGCGGGAGGAGATTTGAGCAGTTCTTC.

This clonotype occurred a few times. This chain joins TRBV9 and TRBJ2-1, with 7 bases that match TRBD2. The junction had 9 bases not matched to a gene; V was cut back by 1 base and J by 5 bases. The CDR3 is made up of 16 amino acids. Germline lookup yields CDR1 SGDLS and CDR2 YYNGEE. Written as DNA, the CDR3 is TGTGCCAGCAGCGTACCAATAGCCGGGGGGAACAATGAGCAGTTCTTC. Translating it yields CASSVPIAGGNNEQFF.

This clonotype turned up a few times. V usage is TRBV11-2 and J usage is TRBJ1-5; no clear D. CDR3 length equals 13 residues. Germline CDR1 is SGHAT and CDR2 is FQNNGV. The V gene lost 4 bases and the J gene lost 7 bases, with 11 bases spanning the gap. The CDR3 coding sequence is TGTGCCAGCAGCTCAAACAACGGGCAGCCCCAGCATTTT. It encodes CASSSNNGQPQHF.

V usage is TRBV5-6 and J usage is TRBJ2-1, with D possibly TRBD1 on 6 matching bases. Trimming took 0 bases from V and 7 from J, leaving 17 bases between them. The germline CDR1 and CDR2 sequences are SGHDT and YYEEEE. CDR3 size: 16 residues. The CDR3, as DNA: TGTGCCAGCAGCTTGGATAGGGGGAGAATGTTAAATGAGCAGTTCTTC. The encoded protein is CASSLDRGRMLNEQFF.

This clonotype occurred many times. The chain employs TRBV29-1 and TRBJ1-2; D is possibly TRBD1 (5 bases). Germline V gene data show CDR1 as SQVTM and CDR2 as ANQGSEA. There are 13 residues in the CDR3. V lost 4 bases to trimming and J lost 0 bases, with 9 bases between them. CDR3 sequence: CSVGQGANYGYTF. The CDR3 DNA follows: TGCAGCGTTGGGCAGGGAGCTAACTATGGCTACACCTTC.

The CDR3 is CASRLQGRTDTQYF. The CDR3 coding sequence is TGCGCCAGCAGGCTACAGGGACGCACAGATACGCAGTATTTT. This sequence joins TRBV5-1 and TRBJ2-3; perhaps TRBD1 as D (6 bases). Trimming removed 5 bases at V and 1 base at J, with 11 bases between. Germline V gene data show CDR1 as SGHRS and CDR2 as YFSETQ. The CDR3 sequence is 14 residues long.

V usage is TRBV24-1 and J usage is TRBJ2-3; the match to TRBD2 covers 12 bases. CDR1 and CDR2 from the germline V gene are KGHDR and SFDVKD. With 4 bases clipped from V and 3 bases from J, the junction kept 10 bases outside the gene matches. The CDR3 runs to 18 residues. CDR3 nucleotides: TGTGCCACCAGTGAACCACTCCTAGCGGGGGGGAGTACAGATACGCAGTATTTT. Protein sequence: CATSEPLLAGGSTDTQYF.

The chain has TRBV9 and TRBJ2-2; D assignment may be TRBD1 or TRBD2 (5 bases each). V lost 4 bases, J lost 5 bases, and 18 bases lay in between. The CDR3 loop spans 16 amino acids. Germline CDR1 SGDLS, CDR2 YYNGEE. CDR3 region: CASSLSGGLGTGELFF. CDR3 sequence (DNA): TGTGCCAGCAGCCTAAGTGGGGGTCTGGGGACCGGGGAGCTGTTTTTT. The full variable domain, rest sourced from reference TRBV9 and TRBJ2-2, is DSGVTQTPKHLITATGQRVTLRCSPRSGDLSVYWYQQSLDQGLQFLIQYYNGEERAKGNILERFSAQQFPDLHSELNLSSLELGDSALYFCASSLSGGLGTGELFFGEGSRLTVL.

CDR3 sequence (DNA): TGTGCCAGCAGACCAAATTTACGTGCGTCTGGATTAGCGGGAAGCACAGATACGCAGTATTTT. Translation: CASRPNLRASGLAGSTDTQYF. The V call is TRBV7-9, the J call TRBJ2-3; TRBD2 matches at 8 bases. V lost 6 bases to trimming and J lost 0 bases; unmatched junction nucleotides: 23. CDR1 and CDR2 from the germline V gene are SEHNR and FQNEAQ (reference sequence). CDR3 length: 21 amino acids. Full variable domain (rest looked up from reference TRBV7-9 and TRBJ2-3): DTGVSQNPRHKITKRGQNVTFRCDPISEHNRLYWYRQTLGQGPEFLTYFQNEAQLEKSRLLSDRFSAERPKGSFSTLEIQRTEQGDSAMYLCASRPNLRASGLAGSTDTQYFGPGTRLTVL.

The rearrangement uses TRBV6-2 or TRBV6-3 and TRBJ2-5, with a tentative D call TRBD2 (5 bases). The V gene's germline CDR1 is MNHEY and CDR2 SVGEGT. Trimming removed 4 bases from V and 5 bases from J, with 20 bases in between. The CDR3 has 16 residues. In DNA, the CDR3 is TGTGCCAGCAGTTCCCCCCCAGCGGACGGTGACGAGACCCAGTACTTC. Translating it yields CASSSPPADGDETQYF.

This clonotype was seen a handful of times. The chain joins TRBV29-1 to TRBJ2-1; TRBD2 is a possible D gene (5 bases). The CDR3 has 12 residues. CDR1 is SQVTM and CDR2 is ANQGSEA in the germline V gene. V lost 2 bases to trimming and J lost 6 bases, with 8 bases between them. For the CDR3, the DNA is TGCAGCGTTGAACCTAGCATCAATGAGCAGTTCTTC. Translated, it gives CSVEPSINEQFF.

The chain is built from TRBV7-6 and TRBJ2-1; D perhaps matches TRBD1 (6 bases). Deletions cut 0 bases from V and 2 bases from J, with 26 bases between. There are 21 residues in the CDR3. In germline, CDR1 is SGHVS, CDR2 FNYEAQ. CDR3 bases: TGTGCCAGCAGCTTAGCGATTGTTAAGTGGGGGCAGCCATCCCCCTACAATGAGCAGTTCTTC. Translation: CASSLAIVKWGQPSPYNEQFF. Together with reference TRBV7-6 and TRBJ2-1, the CDR3 gives the full variable domain: GAGVSQSPRYKVTKRGQDVALRCDPISGHVSLYWYRQALGQGPEFLTYFNYEAQQDKSGLPNDRFSAERPEGSISTLTIQRTEQRDSAMYRCASSLAIVKWGQPSPYNEQFFGPGTRLTVL.